These 27 T cell receptor beta chains were sequenced from one sample in a study of esophageal squamous cell carcinoma under preoperative chemotherapy. TCRdb reprocessed the PCR reads with MiXCR, giving one entry per CDR3 protein. The sample holds roughly 32,000 distinct CDR3 sequences; less than 55% are singletons and the top ten take 10% to 15%. Time point indicated: before preoperative PTX-NDP chemotherapy. This specimen was taken from a patient given preoperative chemotherapy. These TCRs come from a human donor with esophageal squamous cell carcinoma. The donor label of this sample is uncertain.

This clonotype was recorded many times. This chain joins TRBV6-5 and TRBJ2-1, with D hard to call. The tail of the sequence fits TRBJ2-7 better, so the J call may be wrong. The CDR3 runs 13 residues. CDR1 and CDR2 (germline): MNHEY, SVGAGI. As DNA, the CDR3 is TGTGCCAGCAGTTACTCAAACTACAATGAGCAGTACTTC. Amino acid sequence: CASSYSNYNEQYF.

This sequence joins TRBV7-2 and TRBJ2-1; 12 nucleotides agree with TRBD2. This CDR3 has 15 amino acids. Germline trimming cut 2 bases from V and 9 bases from J; bases unmatched to any gene: 5. Germline-derived CDR1 and CDR2 are SGHTA and FQGNSA. The CDR3 sequence is CASSLLAGGQGEQFF. DNA of the CDR3: TGTGCCAGCAGCTTACTAGCGGGGGGGCAAGGTGAGCAGTTCTTC.

The rearrangement uses TRBV19 and TRBJ2-5, with 9 bases lining up with TRBD2. The end of the DNA fits TRBJ2-7 better, so the J call may be wrong. Germline CDR1 reads LNHDA; CDR2 reads SQIVND (reference sequence). This CDR3 contains 15 residues. This CDR3 reads CASSHSGRSGYEQYF. CDR3 nucleotide sequence: TGTGCCAGTAGTCACAGCGGGAGGAGTGGTTACGAGCAGTACTTC.

This clonotype has ten or more counts. The V gene is TRBV24-1, the J gene TRBJ2-3; 10 bases map to TRBD2. V gave up 5 bases and J gave up 7 bases; unmatched junction bases: 5. Germline-derived CDR1 and CDR2 are KGHDR and SFDVKD. The CDR3 totals 14 residues. The CDR3 spells CATSVTSGTNTQYF. The CDR3 DNA reads TGTGCCACCAGTGTAACTAGCGGGACGAATACGCAGTATTTT.

Worth noting for this clonotype: Germline and junction disagree at one end, which may indicate a read error. The chain has TRBV7-2 and TRBJ2-4; D gene unclear. The CDR3 totals 16 residues. Germline V gene sequence: CDR1 SGHTA, CDR2 FQGNSA. The CDR3 sequence: CASGLEIGTGANVQSF. The CDR3 nucleotides are TGTGCCAGCGGCCTGGAGATCGGCACTGGCGCAAACGTTCAGTCTTTC.

This clonotype was seen at least ten times. This sequence joins TRBV6-5 and TRBJ1-1; a possible D gene is TRBD1 (5 bases). The germline CDR1 and CDR2 sequences are MNHEY and SVGAGI. This CDR3 spans 14 amino acids. Trimming left V 0 bases short and J 7 bases short, with 12 bases between. CDR3 in DNA: TGTGCCAGCAGTTACTCGGGCAGGGCCGTTGAAGCTTTCTTT. Encoded protein: CASSYSGRAVEAFF.

The V and J genes are TRBV12-3 or TRBV12-4 and TRBJ2-1; 9 nucleotides align to TRBD2. V lost 1 base and J lost 10; bases outside the gene matches: 5. The CDR3 sequence is 14 residues long. The chain's CDR3 is CASSLVAGVYEQFF. In DNA form, the CDR3 reads TGTGCCAGCAGTTTAGTAGCGGGAGTCTACGAGCAGTTCTTC.

This clonotype rates as medium-sized. The genes are TRBV7-6 and TRBJ2-1, with D uncertain. The germline V and J ends were trimmed by 1 base and 9 bases, with 10 bases remaining between them. This CDR3 contains 13 residues. Germline V gene sequence: CDR1 SGHVS, CDR2 FNYEAQ. The CDR3: CASSLGQAVEQFF. CDR3 sequence (DNA): TGTGCCAGCAGCTTAGGTCAGGCCGTTGAGCAGTTCTTC.

A word on this clonotype: The junction and the germline gene differ at one end; a read error may be behind it. V and J are TRBV7-2 and TRBJ2-2; a weak D match, TRBD1 (7 bases). CDR1 SGHTA and CDR2 FQGNSA come from the germline V gene. CDR3 length equals 11 residues. Written as DNA, the CDR3 is TGTGCCAGCAGCTTCCAGGGGGAGGAGTTTTTC. The encoded protein is CASSFQGEEFF.

The CDR3 sequence is CSARVASGAGEQFF. CDR3 nucleotides: TGCAGTGCTAGAGTTGCTAGCGGAGCCGGTGAGCAGTTCTTC. The chain carries TRBV20-1 and TRBJ2-1, with 7 nucleotides matching TRBD2. The CDR3 has 14 residues. V shed 1 base and J 9 bases; nucleotides not matched to a gene: 9. Germline V gene lookup returns CDR1 DFQATT and CDR2 SNEGSKA (reference sequence).

Notes on this clonotype: The junction departs from the called germline gene at one end, perhaps through a read error. The rearrangement links TRBV10-2 to TRBJ2-3; D is unclear. The CDR3 spans 14 residues. Germline CDR1 WSHSY, CDR2 SAAADI. CDR3 sequence: CPSSPRVSTETQFF. The DNA for the CDR3 is TGCCCCAGCAGCCCACGTGTGAGCACAGAGACGCAGTTTTTT.

There are many counts of this clonotype. The V and J genes are TRBV6-1 and TRBJ2-2; tentatively, D is TRBD1 or TRBD2 (5 bases each). This CDR3 comprises 12 residues. The germline V gene encodes CDR1 MNHNS and CDR2 SASEGT. V lost 7 bases and J lost 5, with 8 bases in between. The CDR3 region is CASTEGTGELFF. The CDR3 DNA reads TGTGCCAGCACCGAGGGGACCGGGGAGCTGTTTTTT.

Within the sample, this clonotype is large. The chain employs TRBV7-2 and TRBJ2-1, with TRBD2 matching over 7 bases. This CDR3 spans 19 amino acids. The ends lost 1 base at V and 5 bases at J; junction bases unmatched: 17. Germline assignment: CDR1 SGHTA and CDR2 FQGNSA. CDR3: CASSLGWDLTGGRNNEQFF. CDR3 sequence (DNA): TGTGCCAGCAGCTTAGGATGGGATCTAACGGGAGGAAGGAACAATGAGCAGTTCTTC.

This rearrangement joins TRBV7-2 to TRBJ2-7; TRBD2 matches 11 bases. V lost 5 bases to trimming and J lost 7 bases; unmatched junction nucleotides: 16. The CDR3 has 17 amino acids. Germline-derived CDR1 and CDR2 are SGHTA and FQGNSA. The CDR3 region is CASSPVPLAGGTREQYF. The CDR3 DNA reads as TGTGCCAGCAGCCCAGTCCCGCTAGCGGGAGGTACGAGGGAGCAGTACTTC.

The chain links TRBV5-1 to TRBJ2-5; D is uncertain. Between the trimmed V and J ends, which lost 4 bases and 3 bases, there was a span of 4 bases. CDR3 length equals 11 residues. Germline values: CDR1 SGHRS, CDR2 YFSETQ. The CDR3 here is CASSVEETQYF. For the CDR3, the DNA is TGCGCCAGCAGCGTAGAAGAGACCCAGTACTTC.

This clonotype has at least ten counts. The chain carries TRBV11-2 and TRBJ2-4; 9 nucleotides align to TRBD2. The CDR3 runs 18 residues. The trim removed 3 bases at V and 1 base at J, leaving 10 bases unmatched. Germline-derived CDR1 and CDR2 are SGHAT and FQNNGV. The CDR3 here is CASSFGVSLAGAKNIQYF. CDR3 DNA: TGTGCCAGCAGCTTTGGAGTTTCTCTAGCGGGGGCCAAAAACATTCAGTACTTC. Complete variable domain (other parts from reference TRBV11-2 and TRBJ2-4): EAGVAQSPRYKIIEKRQSVAFWCNPISGHATLYWYQQILGQGPKLLIQFQNNGVVDDSQLPKDRFSAERLKGVDSTLKIQPAKLEDSAVYLCASSFGVSLAGAKNIQYFGAGTRLSVL.

This chain links TRBV12-5 with TRBJ1-1; no clear D. From germline, CDR1 is LGHNT and CDR2 FRNRAP. Trimming removed 3 bases at V and 3 bases at J, with 8 bases between. The length of the CDR3 is 13 residues. CDR3 bases: TGTGCTAGTGGTTTATCGGCCTACACTGAAGCTTTCTTT. Its protein product is CASGLSAYTEAFF. Variable domain in full (rest from reference TRBV12-5 and TRBJ1-1): DARVTQTPRHKVTEMGQEVTMRCQPILGHNTVFWYRQTMMQGLELLAYFRNRAPLDDSGMPKDRFSAEMPDATLATLKIQPSEPRDSAVYFCASGLSAYTEAFFGQGTRLTVV.

Many counts were recorded for this clonotype. A much larger clone is a single base away; this may be a read error. The chain employs TRBV12-3 or TRBV12-4 and TRBJ2-1; D unclear. CDR3 size: 12 residues. V lost 4 bases and J lost 13, with 14 bases in between. CDR3 nucleotides: TGTGCCAGCAGTTCTGACCAAGAGACCCAGTTCTTC. It yields the protein CASSSDQETQFF.

This clonotype was counted only a few times. J is TRBJ2-1 and V is TRBV19, with 7 positions matching TRBD1. CDR1 is LNHDA and CDR2 is SQIVND in the germline V gene (reference sequence). V lost 3 bases and J lost 2; bases outside the gene matches: 13. This CDR3 region has 18 residues. Written as DNA, the CDR3 is TGTGCCAGTAGTATGGACCTGACAGGGCGATTTCCCTACAATGAGCAGTTCTTC. It encodes CASSMDLTGRFPYNEQFF.

In nucleotides, the CDR3 is TGCAGTGCCCTGGGGACAGGAATATACGAGCAGTACTTC. Translating it yields CSALGTGIYEQYF. The V gene is TRBV20-1, the J gene TRBJ2-5; 8 bases map to TRBD1. The J call may be in error: the DNA end matches TRBJ2-7 better. This CDR3 region has 13 residues. Per germline, CDR1 DFQATT and CDR2 SNEGSKA (reference sequence).

The gene calls are TRBV5-1 and TRBJ2-1, with 7 bases lining up with TRBD1. The DNA matches TRBJ2-7 better at its end, which makes the J call doubtful. Germline V gene data show CDR1 as SGHRS and CDR2 as YFSETQ. This CDR3 has 14 amino acids. This CDR3 reads CASSPYRGDNEQYF. The DNA for the CDR3 is TGCGCCAGCAGCCCCTACAGGGGAGACAATGAGCAGTACTTC.

With regard to this clonotype: Germline and junction disagree at one end, which may indicate a read error. The V and J genes are TRBV7-2 and TRBJ2-3, with D possibly matching TRBD2 (6 bases). Germline V gene data show CDR1 as SGHTA and CDR2 as FQGNSA. The CDR3 loop spans 17 amino acids. The CDR3 coding sequence is TGTGCCAGCAGCAAGGGGATAGCGGCTGGTGAGACAGAGACGCAGTACTTT. It encodes CASSKGIAAGETETQYF.

This clonotype was counted at least ten times. Here the CDR3 reads CASSLRREGLGEQFF. The CDR3 nucleotides read TGTGCCAGCAGTTTAAGGCGGGAGGGCCTGGGTGAGCAGTTCTTC. J is TRBJ2-1 and V is TRBV27; 9 bases line up with TRBD2. This CDR3 is built from 15 residues. CDR1 is MNHEY and CDR2 is SMNVEV in the germline V gene (reference sequence). The V gene end was trimmed by 2 bases and the J gene end by 9 bases; junction bases not matched to a gene: 8.

CDR3 region: CASSLYSSLGSDTQYF. The CDR3 DNA follows: TGTGCCAGCAGCTTATATTCTTCGCTTGGCTCAGATACGCAGTATTTT. This chain uses TRBV11-3 with TRBJ2-3, with D hard to call. The CDR3 extends over 16 amino acids. V lost 2 bases to trimming and J lost 4 bases, with 16 bases between them. Germline-derived CDR1 and CDR2 are SGHNT and YENEEA.

V usage is TRBV7-9 and J usage is TRBJ2-3; the D gene is possibly TRBD2 (6 bases). The J call could be wrong; TRBJ2-7 is a better fit for the DNA end. CDR3 length: 19 amino acids. Per the germline V gene, CDR1 is SEHNR and CDR2 is FQNEAQ (reference sequence). This chain's CDR3 is CASSARRETGRGAKDTQYF. DNA of the CDR3: TGTGCCAGCAGCGCCCGCCGCGAGACGGGGCGGGGTGCCAAAGATACGCAGTACTTC.

This rearrangement joins TRBV12-3 or TRBV12-4 to TRBJ2-1, with unresolved D. The CDR3 length is 13 residues. V was cut by 3 bases and J by 9 bases, with 12 bases left in between. The CDR3 DNA follows: TGTGCCAGCAGTTTCGGATATACGGGTGAGCAGTTCTTC. Its protein product is CASSFGYTGEQFF.

This clonotype was counted many times. This chain joins TRBV18 and TRBJ2-5, with 12 bases matching TRBD1. Germline-derived CDR1 and CDR2 are KGHSH and LQKENI. CDR3 length equals 15 residues. Losses at the gene ends were 5 bases for V and 4 bases for J; bases not matched to a gene: 5. The DNA of the CDR3 is TGTGCCAGCTCAGCCGGGACAGGGGGCAGAGAGACCCAGTACTTC. This codes for CASSAGTGGRETQYF. The full variable domain, with the rest looked up from reference TRBV18 and TRBJ2-5, is NAGVMQNPRHLVRRRGQEARLRCSPMKGHSHVYWYRQLPEEGLKFMVYLQKENIIDESGMPKERFSAEFPKEGPSILRIQQVVRGDSAAYFCASSAGTGGRETQYFGPGTRLLVL.